The 19 T cell receptor beta chains listed next were all sequenced from one sample in a study of T cells in Graves' hyperthyroidism and ophthalmopathy. RNA transcripts yielded amplified TCR beta CDR3 regions. TCR CDR3 regions were first amplified by RT-PCR with HTBI primers. TCRdb called the multiplex PCR reads again in MiXCR, with one record for every CDR3 protein. The sample lists about 360,000 distinct CDR3 sequences; approximately 19% were seen once. Sequenced input: blood. These receptor sequences come from a woman aged 18 to 35 with Graves' hyperthyroidism.

This clonotype was counted many times. The chain joins TRBV4-2 to TRBJ1-5; D is unclear. The CDR3 loop spans 15 amino acids. Germline CDR1 reads LGHNA; CDR2 reads YNFKEQ. V lost 0 bases and J lost 2, with 8 bases in between. CDR3 loop: CASSQDSLGNQPQHF. CDR3 bases: TGTGCCAGCAGCCAAGACTCCCTGGGCAATCAGCCCCAGCATTTT.

The sample holds many counts of this clonotype. The V gene is TRBV13, the J gene TRBJ2-7; D gene ambiguous. Trimming took 2 bases from V and 2 from J, leaving 7 bases between them. Per the germline V gene, CDR1 is PRHDT and CDR2 is FYEKMQ (reference sequence). CDR3 size: 13 residues. CDR3 nucleotides: TGTGCCAGCAGCTTACGCAAGACCTACGAGCAGTACTTC. It is translated as CASSLRKTYEQYF.

This chain joins TRBV28 and TRBJ2-6; TRBD1 aligns across 7 bases. Trimming at V came to 4 bases and at J to 0 bases, leaving 3 bases not matched to a gene. The CDR3 spans 16 residues. Germline CDR1 and CDR2: MDHEN and SYDVKM. This chain's CDR3 is CASSWGQLSGANVLTF. As DNA, the CDR3 is TGTGCCAGCAGTTGGGGACAGCTCTCTGGGGCCAACGTCCTGACTTTC. The variable domain in full, completed from reference TRBV28 and TRBJ2-6, reads DVKVTQSSRYLVKRTGEKVFLECVQDMDHENMFWYRQDPGLGLRLIYFSYDVKMKEKGDIPEGYSVSREKKERFSLILESASTNQTSMYLCASSWGQLSGANVLTFGAGSRLTVL.

This clonotype was counted many times. This sequence joins TRBV6-1 and TRBJ1-1; TRBD1 agrees at 9 bases. The CDR3 is made up of 15 amino acids. Germline values: CDR1 MNHNS, CDR2 SASEGT. The junction had 5 bases not matched to a gene; V was cut back by 6 bases and J by 0 bases. The CDR3 DNA reads TGTGCCAGCAGAGCGAGGACAGGGGTGAACACTGAAGCTTTCTTT. It encodes CASRARTGVNTEAFF.

In its sample, this clonotype was seen many times. J is TRBJ2-2 and V is TRBV20-1; no clear D gene. This CDR3 spans 14 amino acids. The germline gives CDR1 DFQATT, CDR2 SNEGSKA (reference sequence). Trimming shortened V by 5 bases and J by 1 base, and 11 bases separated the two germline ends. CDR3 sequence: CSAEPPGNTGELFF. The CDR3 DNA reads TGCAGTGCTGAACCCCCGGGGAACACCGGGGAGCTGTTTTTT.

This clonotype was seen at least ten times. The chain carries TRBV27 and TRBJ2-1, with 7 positions matching TRBD1. The CDR3 covers 14 residues. The germline CDR1 and CDR2 sequences are MNHEY and SMNVEV (reference sequence). Trimming removed 6 bases from V and 4 bases from J; junction bases left unmatched: 6. The CDR3 region is CASRAGTDYNEQFF. CDR3 DNA sequence: TGTGCCAGCAGGGCCGGGACAGATTACAATGAGCAGTTCTTC.

Comment on this clonotype: One junction end does not reproduce the germline sequence, and a read error may be involved. The chain employs TRBV11-2 and TRBJ1-5, with unresolved D. CDR3 size: 16 residues. CDR1 and CDR2 from the germline V gene are SGHAT and FQNNGV. CDR3 nucleotide sequence: TGTGCCAGCAGGTTAGGCGTAGGAAGATGGGATCAGCCCCAGCATTTT. Translating gives CASRLGVGRWDQPQHF. Combining the CDR3 with reference TRBV11-2 and TRBJ1-5 gives the whole variable domain EAGVAQSPRYKIIEKRQSVAFWCNPISGHATLYWYQQILGQGPKLLIQFQNNGVVDDSQLPKDRFSAERLKGVDSTLKIQPAKLEDSAVYLCASRLGVGRWDQPQHFGDGTRLSIL.

In its sample, this clonotype was seen a few times. The CDR3 protein is CASSQETGASYEQYF. For the CDR3, the DNA is TGTGCCAGCAGCCAAGAAACGGGGGCCTCCTACGAGCAGTACTTC. The rearrangement uses TRBV28 and TRBJ2-7; D tentatively reads TRBD1 or TRBD2 (6 bases each). From germline, CDR1 is MDHEN and CDR2 SYDVKM. The V end lost 6 bases, the J end lost 0 bases, and 15 bases lay between the germline ends. This CDR3 has 15 amino acids. Full variable domain (remainder filled in from reference TRBV28 and TRBJ2-7): DVKVTQSSRYLVKRTGEKVFLECVQDMDHENMFWYRQDPGLGLRLIYFSYDVKMKEKGDIPEGYSVSREKKERFSLILESASTNQTSMYLCASSQETGASYEQYFGPGTRLTVT.

The sample holds a few counts of this clonotype. The V call is TRBV2, the J call TRBJ1-2; 8 bases agree with TRBD1. Trimming at V came to 2 bases and at J to 8 bases, leaving 10 bases not matched to a gene. Germline V gives CDR1 SNHLY, CDR2 FYNNEI. The CDR3 is 15 residues long. CDR3 coding DNA: TGTGCCAGCAGTGAAAGGGGACAGGCCCTAAGGGGCTACACCTTC. Translation: CASSERGQALRGYTF.

V and J are TRBV6-1 and TRBJ2-2; D remains ambiguous. Germline assignment: CDR1 MNHNS and CDR2 SASEGT. The CDR3 runs 13 residues. V lost 2 bases, J lost 4 bases, and 5 bases lay in between. The CDR3 spells CASSEQSTGELFF. DNA for the CDR3: TGTGCCAGCAGTGAACAATCCACCGGGGAGCTGTTTTTT.

There are many counts of this clonotype. This chain links TRBV24-1 with TRBJ1-1; 7 positions match TRBD1. After removal of 3 bases from V and 11 bases from J, the junction contained 5 bases not matched to a gene. The CDR3 runs to 12 residues. In germline, CDR1 is KGHDR, CDR2 SFDVKD. CDR3 bases: TGTGCCACCAGTGATGAGGGGGCTCGGGCTTTCTTT. It translates to CATSDEGARAFF.

This clonotype was recorded many times. The chain uses TRBV6-1 and TRBJ1-5, with D possibly TRBD1 on 6 matching bases. This CDR3 has 13 residues. The V gene lost 4 bases and the J gene lost 7 bases, with 11 bases spanning the gap. The germline V gene encodes CDR1 MNHNS and CDR2 SASEGT. The DNA for the CDR3 is TGTGCCAGCAGTGTCGGACAGTGGCAGCCCCAGCATTTT. Its translation: CASSVGQWQPQHF.

This clonotype has a count of ten or more. CDR3 DNA: TGTGCCAGCAGCGCCGGGAGTGAAAATGGCTACACCTTC. Translating gives CASSAGSENGYTF. The V call is TRBV6-5, the J call TRBJ1-2; D unresolved. The CDR3 is 13 residues long. Germline lookup yields CDR1 MNHEY and CDR2 SVGAGI. V was trimmed by 6 bases and J by 6 bases, leaving 14 bases between them.

V usage is TRBV6-2 or TRBV6-3 and J usage is TRBJ2-7; TRBD1 matches 7 bases. J gave up 0 bases and V 4 bases, and 6 bases lay outside the gene matches. The CDR3 sequence is 15 residues long. Germline V gene lookup returns CDR1 MNHEY and CDR2 SVGEGT. CDR3 sequence (DNA): TGTGCCAGCAGTTTCACAGGGGCTAGCTCCTACGAGCAGTACTTC. Translation gives CASSFTGASSYEQYF.

This clonotype was recorded at least ten times. This chain connects TRBV12-3 or TRBV12-4 to TRBJ2-5; the D gene is possibly TRBD1 (6 bases). The CDR3 contains 13 residues. The ends were cut back, 5 bases at V and 6 bases at J, with 13 bases in the middle. DNA for the CDR3: TGTGCCAGCAGTCCAGGGGCGAGGAAGACCCAGTACTTC. This gives the protein CASSPGARKTQYF.

In this sample, this clonotype turned up many times. The V and J genes are TRBV11-2 and TRBJ1-3; D uncertain. Between the trimmed V and J ends, which lost 1 base and 0 bases, there was a span of 10 bases. Per germline, CDR1 SGHAT and CDR2 FQNNGV. CDR3 size: 16 residues. CDR3 protein: CASSLVVTHSGNTIYF. The CDR3 coding sequence is TGTGCCAGCAGCTTAGTGGTGACCCACTCTGGAAACACCATATATTTT.

This clonotype was counted at least ten times. This chain joins TRBV11-2 and TRBJ2-2; weak D call: TRBD2 (5 bases). There are 15 residues in the CDR3. The germline CDR1 and CDR2 sequences are SGHAT and FQNNGV. V lost 2 bases to trimming and J lost 0 bases, with 7 bases between them. The CDR3 sequence is CASSLTEANTGELFF. The CDR3 DNA reads as TGTGCCAGCAGCTTAACGGAGGCGAACACCGGGGAGCTGTTTTTT.

This clonotype showed up many times. This chain joins TRBV5-1 and TRBJ1-2; D not certain. V was clipped by 1 base and J by 6 bases, with 10 bases between them. This CDR3 contains 13 residues. Germline loops: CDR1 SGHRS, CDR2 YFSETQ. In DNA, the CDR3 is TGCGCCAGCAGCTTGAGCAGGACCCATGGCTACACCTTC. Amino acid sequence: CASSLSRTHGYTF.

This clonotype was seen ten or more times. The J gene is TRBJ2-5, the V gene TRBV6-1; 7 nucleotides match TRBD1. Germline CDR1 and CDR2: MNHNS and SASEGT. J lost 6 bases, V lost 6 bases, and 13 bases had no gene match. This CDR3 region has 15 residues. As DNA, the CDR3 is TGTGCCAGCAGACGCCGGGACAGCGCCTCGCAGACCCAGTACTTC. This gives the protein CASRRRDSASQTQYF.